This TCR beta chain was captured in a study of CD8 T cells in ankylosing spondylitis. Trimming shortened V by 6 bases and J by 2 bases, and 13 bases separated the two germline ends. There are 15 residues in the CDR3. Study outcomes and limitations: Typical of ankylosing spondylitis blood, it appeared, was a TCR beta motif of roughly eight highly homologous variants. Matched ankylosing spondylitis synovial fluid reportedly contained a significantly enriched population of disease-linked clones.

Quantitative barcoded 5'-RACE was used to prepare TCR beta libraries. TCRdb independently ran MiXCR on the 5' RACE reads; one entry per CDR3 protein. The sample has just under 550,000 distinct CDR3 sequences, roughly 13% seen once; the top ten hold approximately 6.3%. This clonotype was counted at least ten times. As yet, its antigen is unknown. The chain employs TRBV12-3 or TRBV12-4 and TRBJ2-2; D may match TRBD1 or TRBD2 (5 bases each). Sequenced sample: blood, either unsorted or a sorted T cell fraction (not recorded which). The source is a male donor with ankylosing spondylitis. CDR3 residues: CASSPGTSNTGELFF. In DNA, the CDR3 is TGTGCCAGCAGCCCTGGGACGTCTAACACCGGGGAGCTGTTTTTT.